The 17 T cell receptor beta chains presented below share a single source sample, sequenced in a study of T cells in Graves' hyperthyroidism and ophthalmopathy (dated by TCRdb to between 2019 and 2020). Library method: multiplex PCR. Sequencing was carried out with an Illumina HiSeq 2000. TCR beta CDR3 regions were amplified from RNA transcripts. For the first round of RT-PCR on the TCR CDR3, the HTBI primer set was used together with the Qiagen OneStep RT-PCR kit. TCRdb itself trimmed the public reads at Q25 with fastp, ran MiXCR and retained productive beta chains. Each entry merges the rows of one CDR3 protein and shows their most common DNA and genes. This sample is represented by fewer than 450,000 distinct CDR3 sequences; about a sixth of them were singletons. Of the sample, around a third falls within the top ten clones. The sequencing input was blood. The origin of the receptors is a woman younger than 45 with Graves' hyperthyroidism that later progressed to Graves' ophthalmopathy.

This clonotype was picked up many times. J is TRBJ1-4 and V is TRBV15; no firm D call. Trimming pared 5 bases from V and 7 bases from J, leaving 11 bases between. The germline V gene encodes CDR1 LNHNV and CDR2 YYDKDF (reference sequence). This CDR3 is built from 13 residues. In nucleotides, the CDR3 is TGTGCCACCAGCGATGGGATAGGTGAAAAACTGTTTTTT. Its translation: CATSDGIGEKLFF.

This clonotype was observed many times. V gene TRBV18 combines with J gene TRBJ1-1, with 9 bases that match TRBD1. The CDR3 contains 16 residues. Germline CDR1 is KGHSH and CDR2 is LQKENI. J lost 4 bases, V lost 3 bases, and 9 bases had no gene match. CDR3 sequence: CASSPGQGLSGTEAFF. CDR3 nucleotide sequence: TGTGCCAGCTCACCCGGACAGGGGCTTTCTGGCACTGAAGCTTTCTTT.

The rearrangement links TRBV20-1 to TRBJ1-2; weak D call: TRBD1 (6 bases). Trimming took off 0 bases at V and 8 bases at J, with 16 bases between the two ends. Germline V CDR1 and CDR2: DFQATT, SNEGSKA (reference sequence). The CDR3 length is 14 residues. CDR3 protein: CSAREVAGAKGYTF. The CDR3 coding sequence is TGCAGTGCTAGAGAAGTTGCGGGGGCGAAGGGCTACACCTTC.

The J gene is TRBJ2-1, the V gene TRBV20-1, with TRBD2 matching over 8 bases. In germline, CDR1 is DFQATT, CDR2 SNEGSKA (reference sequence). V shed 0 bases, J shed 4 bases, and the junction held 8 bases outside the gene matches. The CDR3 runs to 16 residues. CDR3 DNA sequence: TGCAGTGCTAGAGATCCAGCGGGACTAGAATACAATGAGCAGTTCTTC. Amino acids: CSARDPAGLEYNEQFF.

This clonotype was seen a few times. One end of the junction is discordant with germline, which a read error may explain. The J gene is TRBJ2-2, the V gene TRBV29-1; TRBD2 matches 10 bases. This CDR3 has 17 residues. Per the germline V gene, CDR1 is SQVTM and CDR2 is ANQGSEA. CDR3 residues: CSAEVPVAGGGTGELFF. The CDR3 DNA reads TGCAGCGCTGAAGTTCCCGTAGCGGGAGGAGGCACCGGGGAGCTGTTTTTT.

This clonotype was observed at least ten times. This sequence joins TRBV19 and TRBJ1-4; TRBD1 might be the D (6 bases). This CDR3 contains 13 residues. V gave up 8 bases and J gave up 5 bases, with 12 bases separating them. Germline values: CDR1 LNHDA, CDR2 SQIVND (reference sequence). CDR3 DNA sequence: TGTGCCAGTTCCCGGACAGCAAATGAAAAACTGTTTTTT. It yields the protein CASSRTANEKLFF.

The chain uses TRBV5-1 and TRBJ2-7; D is uncertain. The CDR3 extends over 14 amino acids. V lost 4 bases to trimming and J lost 1 base, with 12 bases between them. Looked up from germline, CDR1 is SGHRS and CDR2 is YFSETQ. The CDR3 spells CASSPISPSYEQYF. CDR3 nucleotides: TGCGCCAGCAGCCCCATTTCCCCGTCCTACGAGCAGTACTTC.

Notes on this clonotype: Its ends do not fully match the called genes, so a read error is possible. The CDR3 spells CARSPTGGDYYEQYF. The CDR3 DNA follows: TGTGCCCGCAGCCCGACAGGGGGCGATTACTACGAGCAGTACTTC. The chain recombines TRBV6-1 with TRBJ2-7; 10 bases fit TRBD1. Germline V gives CDR1 MNHNS, CDR2 SASEGT. The CDR3 spans 15 residues.

This clonotype was detected ten times or more. This chain uses TRBV7-9 with TRBJ2-5, with D possibly matching TRBD1 (6 bases). Germline V lookup: CDR1 SEHNR, CDR2 FQNEAQ (reference sequence). The CDR3 is made up of 14 amino acids. Trimming removed 5 bases at V and 3 bases at J, with 13 bases between. CDR3: CASSPGHQKETQYF. The CDR3 bases are TGTGCCAGCAGCCCGGGACATCAAAAAGAGACCCAGTACTTC.

This clonotype was recorded a few times. Just one base apart from a much larger clone, this may be a read error. J is TRBJ1-1 and V is TRBV5-6; no clear D gene. The germline V gene has CDR1 SGHDT and CDR2 YYEEEE. This CDR3 region has 12 residues. Trimming took off 4 bases at V and 4 bases at J, with 8 bases between the two ends. This CDR3 reads CASSVGTTEAFF. The CDR3 region has the DNA TGTGCCAGCAGCGTGGGCACCACTGAAGCTTTCTTT.

There are many counts of this clonotype. The chain combines TRBV2 with TRBJ2-7; 16 bases match TRBD2. J gave up 1 base and V 5 bases, and 8 bases lay outside the gene matches. CDR1 is SNHLY, CDR2 FYNNEI, per germline. This CDR3 has 18 residues. This CDR3 is CASSKGLAGGPGSYEQYF. CDR3 nucleotides: TGTGCCAGCAGTAAGGGACTAGCGGGAGGGCCTGGGTCCTACGAGCAGTACTTC.

This CDR3 is CSARDSGGITDTQYF. In DNA, the CDR3 is TGCAGTGCTAGAGATTCGGGGGGGATCACAGATACGCAGTATTTT. The V and J genes are TRBV20-1 and TRBJ2-3, with TRBD2 matching over 8 bases. J was trimmed by 2 bases and V by 0 bases; bases with no gene match: 4. Germline loops: CDR1 DFQATT, CDR2 SNEGSKA (reference sequence). The CDR3 is made up of 15 amino acids.

The table lists this clonotype with many counts. V gene TRBV7-6 combines with J gene TRBJ2-1; TRBD1 matches at 9 bases. Per germline, CDR1 SGHVS and CDR2 FNYEAQ. The CDR3 spans 16 residues. V shed 1 base, J shed 6 bases, and the junction held 7 bases outside the gene matches. The CDR3 region has the DNA TGTGCCAGCAGCTTAGTTTTTGGGACAGGGCGCAATGAGCAGTTCTTC. This gives the protein CASSLVFGTGRNEQFF.

A few counts support this clonotype. This sequence joins TRBV19 and TRBJ2-7; 7 bases are a match to TRBD1. J lost 3 bases, V lost 5 bases, and 19 bases had no gene match. This CDR3 has 18 amino acids. CDR1 is LNHDA, CDR2 SQIVND, per germline (reference sequence). CDR3 bases: TGTGCCAGTAGTGAAGGGATGCTCCACGGACAGGCCAACTACGAGCAGTACTTC. This sequence encodes CASSEGMLHGQANYEQYF.

Many counts were recorded for this clonotype. The gene calls are TRBV15 and TRBJ1-2; 7 nucleotides agree with TRBD1. The CDR3 loop spans 15 amino acids. Germline V gene data show CDR1 as LNHNV and CDR2 as YYDKDF (reference sequence). Germline trimming cut 6 bases from V and 0 bases from J; bases unmatched to any gene: 7. The CDR3 region has the DNA TGTGCCACCAGTGAAGACAGGGCGACTAACTATGGCTACACCTTC. It yields the protein CATSEDRATNYGYTF.

This clonotype was found many times. J is TRBJ2-2 and V is TRBV11-1, with a possible D match to TRBD1 (5 bases). Per the germline V gene, CDR1 is SGHAT and CDR2 is FQDESV (reference sequence). Trimming removed 6 bases at V and 3 bases at J, with 14 bases between. CDR3 length: 15 amino acids. The CDR3 is CASSRRQSYTGELFF. The DNA of the CDR3 is TGTGCCAGCAGTCGAAGACAGAGTTACACCGGGGAGCTGTTTTTT.

J is TRBJ2-7 and V is TRBV20-1; D not certain. The germline V gene encodes CDR1 DFQATT and CDR2 SNEGSKA (reference sequence). V was clipped by 2 bases and J by 7 bases, with 18 bases between them. The CDR3 loop spans 14 amino acids. CDR3 sequence: CSARLQTGLMEQYF. CDR3 bases: TGCAGTGCTAGACTACAGACCGGTCTCATGGAGCAGTACTTC.